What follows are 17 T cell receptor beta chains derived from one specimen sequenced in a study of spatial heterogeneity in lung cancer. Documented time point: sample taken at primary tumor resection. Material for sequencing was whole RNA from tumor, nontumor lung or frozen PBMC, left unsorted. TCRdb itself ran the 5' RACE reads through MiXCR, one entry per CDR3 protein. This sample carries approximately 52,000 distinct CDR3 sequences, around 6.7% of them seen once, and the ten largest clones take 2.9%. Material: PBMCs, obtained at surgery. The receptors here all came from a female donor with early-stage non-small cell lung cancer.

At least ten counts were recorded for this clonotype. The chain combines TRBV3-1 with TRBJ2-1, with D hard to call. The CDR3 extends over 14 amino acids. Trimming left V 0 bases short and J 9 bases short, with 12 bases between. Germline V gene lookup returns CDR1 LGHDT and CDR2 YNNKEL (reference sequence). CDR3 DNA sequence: TGTGCCAGCAGCCAAGAGTGGTCTATGGGTGAGCAGTTCTTC. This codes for CASSQEWSMGEQFF.

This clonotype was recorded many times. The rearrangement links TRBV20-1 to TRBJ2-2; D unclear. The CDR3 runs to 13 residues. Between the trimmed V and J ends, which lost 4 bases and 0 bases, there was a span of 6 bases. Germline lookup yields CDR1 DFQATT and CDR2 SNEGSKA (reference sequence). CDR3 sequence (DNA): TGCAGTGCTATGCTAACGAACACCGGGGAGCTGTTTTTT. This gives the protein CSAMLTNTGELFF.

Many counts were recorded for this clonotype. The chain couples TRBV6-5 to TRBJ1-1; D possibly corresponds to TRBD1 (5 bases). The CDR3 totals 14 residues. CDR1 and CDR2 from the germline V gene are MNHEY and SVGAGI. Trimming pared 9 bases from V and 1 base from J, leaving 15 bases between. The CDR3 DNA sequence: TGTGCCAGTCGGCAGGGAGAGGCGAACACTGAAGCTTTCTTT. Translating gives CASRQGEANTEAFF.

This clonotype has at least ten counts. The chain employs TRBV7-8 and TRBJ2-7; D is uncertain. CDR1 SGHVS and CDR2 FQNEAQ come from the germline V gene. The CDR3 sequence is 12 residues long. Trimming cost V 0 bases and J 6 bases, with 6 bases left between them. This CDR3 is CASSLASFEQYF. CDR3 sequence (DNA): TGTGCCAGCAGCTTAGCGAGTTTCGAGCAGTACTTC.

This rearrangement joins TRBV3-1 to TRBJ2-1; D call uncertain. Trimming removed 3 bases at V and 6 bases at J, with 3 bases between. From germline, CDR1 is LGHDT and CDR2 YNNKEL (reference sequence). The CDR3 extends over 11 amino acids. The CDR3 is CASSHSNEQFF. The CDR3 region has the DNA TGTGCCAGCAGCCACAGCAATGAGCAGTTCTTC.

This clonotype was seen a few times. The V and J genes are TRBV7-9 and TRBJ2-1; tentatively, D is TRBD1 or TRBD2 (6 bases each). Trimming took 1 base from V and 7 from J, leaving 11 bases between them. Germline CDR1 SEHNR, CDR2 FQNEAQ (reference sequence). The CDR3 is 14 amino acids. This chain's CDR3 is CASSLGGAPNEQFF. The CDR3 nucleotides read TGTGCCAGCAGCTTAGGGGGGGCCCCAAATGAGCAGTTCTTC.

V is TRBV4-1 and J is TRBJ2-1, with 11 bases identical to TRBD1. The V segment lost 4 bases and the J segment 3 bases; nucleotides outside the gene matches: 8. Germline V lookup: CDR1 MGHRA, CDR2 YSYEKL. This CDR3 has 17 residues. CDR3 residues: CASSPQPGTGGYNEQFF. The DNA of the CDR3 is TGCGCCAGCAGCCCACAACCCGGGACAGGGGGCTACAATGAGCAGTTCTTC.

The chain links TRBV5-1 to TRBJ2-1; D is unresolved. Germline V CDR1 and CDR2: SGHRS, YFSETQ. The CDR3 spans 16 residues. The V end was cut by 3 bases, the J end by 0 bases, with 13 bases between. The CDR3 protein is CASSSQPGSSYNEQFF. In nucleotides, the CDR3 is TGCGCCAGCAGCTCCCAGCCAGGAAGCTCCTACAATGAGCAGTTCTTC.

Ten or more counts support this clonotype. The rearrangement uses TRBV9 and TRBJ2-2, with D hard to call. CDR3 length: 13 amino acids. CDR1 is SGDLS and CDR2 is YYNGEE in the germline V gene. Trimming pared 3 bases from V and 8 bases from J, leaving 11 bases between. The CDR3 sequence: CASSANSNGELFF. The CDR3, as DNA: TGTGCCAGCAGCGCAAACAGTAATGGGGAGCTGTTTTTT. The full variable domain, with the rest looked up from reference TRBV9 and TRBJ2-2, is DSGVTQTPKHLITATGQRVTLRCSPRSGDLSVYWYQQSLDQGLQFLIQYYNGEERAKGNILERFSAQQFPDLHSELNLSSLELGDSALYFCASSANSNGELFFGEGSRLTVL.

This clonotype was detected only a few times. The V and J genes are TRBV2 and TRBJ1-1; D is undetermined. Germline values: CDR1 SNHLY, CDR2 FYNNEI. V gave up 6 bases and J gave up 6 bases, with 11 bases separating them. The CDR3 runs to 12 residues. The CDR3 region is CASSLTVSEAFF. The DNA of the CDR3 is TGTGCCAGCAGCTTGACTGTATCTGAAGCTTTCTTT.

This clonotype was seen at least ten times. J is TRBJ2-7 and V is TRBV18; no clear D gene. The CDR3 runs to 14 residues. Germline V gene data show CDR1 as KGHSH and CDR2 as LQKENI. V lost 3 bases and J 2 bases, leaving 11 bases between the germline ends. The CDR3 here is CASSPPANAYEQYF. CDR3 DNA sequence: TGTGCCAGCTCACCTCCAGCTAATGCCTACGAGCAGTACTTC.

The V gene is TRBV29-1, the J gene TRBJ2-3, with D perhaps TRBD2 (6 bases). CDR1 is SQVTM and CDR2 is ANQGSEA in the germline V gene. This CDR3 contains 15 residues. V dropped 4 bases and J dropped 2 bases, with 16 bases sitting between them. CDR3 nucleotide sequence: TGCAGCGTTGTTTTGCGGGGCCTATACACAGATACGCAGTATTTT. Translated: CSVVLRGLYTDTQYF.

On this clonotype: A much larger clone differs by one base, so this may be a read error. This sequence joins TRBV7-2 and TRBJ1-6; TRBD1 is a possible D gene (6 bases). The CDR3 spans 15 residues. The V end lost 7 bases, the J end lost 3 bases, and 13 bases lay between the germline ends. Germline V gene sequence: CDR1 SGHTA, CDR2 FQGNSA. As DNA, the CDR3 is TGTGCCAGCAACCTAGGGGGGGGCTATAATTCACCCCTCCACTTT. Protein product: CASNLGGGYNSPLHF.

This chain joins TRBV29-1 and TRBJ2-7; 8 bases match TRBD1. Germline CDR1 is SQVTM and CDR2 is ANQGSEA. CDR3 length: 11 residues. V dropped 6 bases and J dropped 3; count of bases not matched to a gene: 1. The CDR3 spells CSVTGGYEQYF. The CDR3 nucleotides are TGCAGCGTAACAGGGGGCTACGAGCAGTACTTC.

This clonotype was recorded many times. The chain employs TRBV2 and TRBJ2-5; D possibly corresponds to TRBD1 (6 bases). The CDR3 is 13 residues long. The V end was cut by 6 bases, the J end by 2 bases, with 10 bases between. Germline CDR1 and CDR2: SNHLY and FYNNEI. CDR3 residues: CASSLDSQETQYF. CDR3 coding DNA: TGTGCCAGCAGCCTGGACAGTCAAGAGACCCAGTACTTC.

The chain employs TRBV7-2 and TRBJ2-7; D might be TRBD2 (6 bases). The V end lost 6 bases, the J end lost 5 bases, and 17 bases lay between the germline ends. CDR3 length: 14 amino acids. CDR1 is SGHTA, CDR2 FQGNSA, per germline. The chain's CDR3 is CASSPAPGRNEQYF. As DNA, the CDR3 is TGTGCCAGCAGTCCCGCCCCGGGGAGGAACGAGCAGTACTTC.

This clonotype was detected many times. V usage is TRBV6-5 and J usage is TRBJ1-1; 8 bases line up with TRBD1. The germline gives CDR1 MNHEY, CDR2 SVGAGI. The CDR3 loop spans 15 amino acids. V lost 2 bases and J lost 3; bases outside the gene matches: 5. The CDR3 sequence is CASSYQTGVDTEAFF. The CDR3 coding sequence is TGTGCCAGCAGTTACCAGACAGGGGTTGACACTGAAGCTTTCTTT.